The rows below give T cell receptor beta chains drawn from one sample of a study of T cell clonotyping in hematopoietic cell transplantation. The data were produced by immunoSEQ multiplex PCR, yet TCRdb's version contains in-frame clones alone and is incomplete. The sample consists of approximately 30,000 clones, approximately 82% of them appearing once. The sequences come from peripheral blood mononuclear cells, collected before stem cell transplant. These receptors were collected from a man aged 40-55 years with acute myeloid leukemia. Some clones in this sample may be carry-over from other donors' samples. Both conserved end residues are trimmed from each CDR3.

J	V	CDR3
TRBJ2-2	TRBV29-1	SGGGNTGELF
TRBJ1-2	TRBV4-2	ASSQELSPRPTGRWGTNYGYT
TRBJ1-1	TRBV19	ASSSGYRAMNTEAF
TRBJ1-2	TRBV11-2	ASSLNGIYGYT
TRBJ1-2	TRBV9	ASSVDRGLRSDGYT
TRBJ2-3	TRBV2	ASSPRTGGTDTQY
TRBJ1-5	TRBV29-1	SVEDQPGQPQH
TRBJ2-1	TRBV5-1	ASSPSRFDEQF
TRBJ2-1	TRBV5-1	ASSLNLANYNEQF
TRBJ1-2	TRBV5-8	ASSLVTSYGYT
TRBJ1-1	TRBV11-2	ASSFQTGTGYTEAF
TRBJ2-5	TRBV11-3	ASSSGQVKETQY
TRBJ2-2	TRBV6-1	ASIEGVSGELF
TRBJ2-1	TRBV19	ASAGTSGDYNEQF
TRBJ1-4	TRBV5-1	ASSLGSGANEKLF
TRBJ2-1	TRBV4-1	ASSQDRAGYNEQF
TRBJ2-7	TRBV6-5	ASTPSGTGVWGEY
TRBJ1-2	TRBV29-1	SGISGDRVGYT
TRBJ2-7	TRBV9	ASSVGAGTGLTYEQY
TRBJ2-1	TRBV6-6	ASSLFRGGANEQF
TRBJ2-2	TRBV9	ASSPGTSGGANTGELF
TRBJ2-7	TRBV28	ASSLGLAGSYEQY
TRBJ2-3	TRBV30	AWSAVGGTDTQY
TRBJ2-2	TRBV27	ASSLRGASGELF
TRBJ2-7	TRBV6-5	ASSRQGGSYEQY
TRBJ2-3	TRBV4-2	ASSQEGLAGGPSSDTQY
TRBJ2-1	TRBV11-3	ASSLEISREMYNEQF
TRBJ2-7	TRBV7-2	ASSLDLAVVDEQY
TRBJ2-2	TRBV5-1	ASSLGQVAGELF
TRBJ2-5	TRBV5-4	ASSLVRGSTQETQY
TRBJ2-7	TRBV7-9	ASSLDSGNEQY
TRBJ2-7	TRBV27	ASSPSTGTVSYEQY
TRBJ1-4	TRBV19	ASRTDSINEKLF
TRBJ1-2	TRBV9	ASSAVGFGYT
TRBJ2-2	TRBV6-4	ASSRGNTGELF
TRBJ1-5	TRBV27	ASRGGGGLNQPQH
TRBJ1-2	TRBV6-1	ASSEIGQNYGYT
TRBJ1-1	TRBV5-6	ASTDIKGVQYTEAF
TRBJ1-1	TRBV29-1	SVAGLRMNTEAF
TRBJ1-6	TRBV10-3	AISERIFGGDPYNSPLH
TRBJ2-3	TRBV9	ASSVGTGGPDTQY
TRBJ1-1	TRBV11-3	ASSLGRVAEAF